Presented here are 30 T cell receptor beta chains from one specimen sequenced in a study of T cell responses to AZD1222 COVID-19 vaccine. The table came from immunoSEQ multiplex PCR; TCRdb's copy has only in-frame clones and leaves some out. The repertoire holds some 120,000 clones, with approximately 93% as singletons. The specimen was peripheral blood, collected on day 0 of AZD1222 vaccination. Every receptor here comes from an adult in good health.

The gene calls are TRBV18 and TRBJ1-4; maybe TRBD1 (6 bases). The V end was cut by 3 bases, the J end by 7 bases, with 15 bases between. This CDR3 has 15 residues. CDR1 and CDR2 from the germline V gene are KGHSH and LQKENI. As DNA, the CDR3 is TGTGCCAGCTCACCCGACAGGTCGGAGGGTGAAAAACTGTTTTTT. Translated: CASSPDRSEGEKLFF. The entire variable domain, with the rest obtained from reference TRBV18 and TRBJ1-4, is as follows: NAGVMQNPRHLVRRRGQEARLRCSPMKGHSHVYWYRQLPEEGLKFMVYLQKENIIDESGMPKERFSAEFPKEGPSILRIQQVVRGDSAAYFCASSPDRSEGEKLFFGSGTQLSVL.

CDR3 coding DNA: TGTGCCAGCAGCCGTTCTAGCGGGGGGGGTCTAGGTGATACGCAGTATTTT. The encoded protein is CASSRSSGGGLGDTQYF. The rearrangement links TRBV3-1 (or the pseudogene TRBV3-2) to TRBJ2-3, with 12 bases aligning to TRBD2. Trimming took 4 bases from V and 6 from J; bases not matched to a gene: 11. The CDR3 contains 17 residues. CDR1 is LGHDT and CDR2 is YNNKEL in the germline V gene (reference sequence).

The J gene is TRBJ2-1, the V gene TRBV7-8, with no clear D. The CDR3 runs to 15 residues. From germline, CDR1 is SGHVS and CDR2 FQNEAQ. Trimming removed 3 bases at V and 2 bases at J, with 11 bases between. The CDR3 coding sequence is TGTGCCAGCAGCTTGGCAGATCCCACCTACAATGAGCAGTTCTTC. This codes for CASSLADPTYNEQFF.

This chain uses TRBV7-9 with TRBJ1-3; 7 bases are a match to TRBD1. Losses at the gene ends were 5 bases for V and 0 bases for J; bases not matched to a gene: 7. The CDR3 totals 16 residues. Per germline, CDR1 SEHNR and CDR2 FQNEAQ (reference sequence). DNA of the CDR3: TGTGCCAGCAGCCGGCGGACAGGACGCTCTGGAAACACCATATATTTT. It is translated as CASSRRTGRSGNTIYF.

The chain links TRBV7-9 to TRBJ2-7, with D perhaps TRBD1 or TRBD2 (5 bases each). Germline V gives CDR1 SEHNR, CDR2 FQNEAQ (reference sequence). The CDR3 spans 13 residues. Trimming cost V 6 bases and J 1 base, with 10 bases left between them. CDR3 bases: TGTGCCAGCAGTCCTTGGGGGTCCTACGAGCAGTACTTC. Translation gives CASSPWGSYEQYF.

DNA for the CDR3: TGTGCCAGTAGTTCTTCACTAGCGGGCCTACAAGAGACCCAGTACTTC. Its protein product is CASSSSLAGLQETQYF. The rearrangement links TRBV19 to TRBJ2-5; 9 nucleotides match TRBD2. In germline, CDR1 is LNHDA, CDR2 SQIVND (reference sequence). The J segment lost 2 bases and the V segment lost 5 bases, leaving 9 bases of the junction unmatched. This CDR3 region has 16 residues.

V usage is TRBV5-4 and J usage is TRBJ1-5, with 7 bases identical to TRBD1. CDR3 size: 15 residues. Germline trimming cut 0 bases from V and 4 bases from J; bases unmatched to any gene: 4. Germline V gene lookup returns CDR1 SGHNT and CDR2 YYREEE (reference sequence). The CDR3 nucleotides read TGTGCCAGCAGCTTGGGAGGGACAGAAAATCAGCCCCAGCATTTT. Its protein product is CASSLGGTENQPQHF. The full variable domain, rest sourced from reference TRBV5-4 and TRBJ1-5, is ETGVTQSPTHLIKTRGQQVTLRCSSQSGHNTVSWYQQALGQGPQFIFQYYREEENGRGNFPPRFSGLQFPNYSSELNVNALELDDSALYLCASSLGGTENQPQHFGDGTRLSIL.

V and J are TRBV7-9 and TRBJ1-5, with 7 positions matching TRBD1. V trimming: 0 bases; J trimming: 1 base; junction bases outside the gene matches: 6. The V gene's germline CDR1 is SEHNR and CDR2 FQNEAQ (reference sequence). This CDR3 is built from 17 residues. CDR3 in amino acids: CASSLARQGQSNQPQHF. The CDR3 nucleotides are TGTGCCAGCAGCTTAGCGAGACAGGGACAGAGCAATCAGCCCCAGCATTTT.

The chain employs TRBV3-1 (or the pseudogene TRBV3-2) and TRBJ1-1, with D possibly matching TRBD1 (5 bases). Germline loops: CDR1 LGHDT, CDR2 YNNKEL (reference sequence). The ends were cut back, 1 base at V and 0 bases at J, with 12 bases in the middle. The CDR3 is made up of 16 amino acids. The CDR3 sequence: CASSQGLRGMNTEAFF. CDR3 coding DNA: TGTGCCAGCAGCCAAGGGCTACGGGGGATGAACACTGAAGCTTTCTTT.

The chain is built from TRBV6-5 and TRBJ1-2; D is ambiguous. The V gene lost 4 bases and the J gene lost 4 bases, with 13 bases spanning the gap. CDR1 MNHEY and CDR2 SVGAGI come from the germline V gene. The CDR3 spans 14 residues. The CDR3 nucleotides read TGTGCCAGCAGTTCGAGTAGAAGTGGCTATGGCTACACCTTC. Protein product: CASSSSRSGYGYTF.

The genes are TRBV3-1 (or the pseudogene TRBV3-2) and TRBJ2-1; TRBD1 might be the D (5 bases). CDR3 size: 15 residues. V was cut by 1 base and J by 8 bases, with 15 bases left in between. Per the germline V gene, CDR1 is LGHDT and CDR2 is YNNKEL (reference sequence). CDR3 in amino acids: CASSQGRWGLDEQFF. As DNA, the CDR3 is TGTGCCAGCAGCCAAGGTCGGTGGGGCCTCGATGAGCAGTTCTTC.

V is TRBV5-1 and J is TRBJ1-1, with D maybe TRBD1 (5 bases). The CDR3 contains 14 residues. Trimming shortened V by 7 bases and J by 6 bases, and 19 bases separated the two germline ends. Germline assignment: CDR1 SGHRS and CDR2 YFSETQ. CDR3 DNA sequence: TGCGCCAGCCGGGGTCCCGGGCCGGGGGCTGAAGCTTTCTTT. Protein product: CASRGPGPGAEAFF.

The chain recombines TRBV3-1 (or the pseudogene TRBV3-2) with TRBJ1-1; D possibly corresponds to TRBD1 (6 bases). The CDR3 runs 14 residues. V was cut by 5 bases and J by 7 bases, with 17 bases left in between. CDR1 and CDR2 from the germline V gene are LGHDT and YNNKEL (reference sequence). The CDR3 bases are TGTGCCAGCAGCTCTTCGGGGGGCCCAATTGAAGCTTTCTTT. It codes for CASSSSGGPIEAFF.

The chain uses TRBV5-6 and TRBJ1-2; 8 bases are shared with TRBD1. The CDR3 loop spans 15 amino acids. V was clipped by 2 bases and J by 6 bases; unmatched bases: 9. Looked up from germline, CDR1 is SGHDT and CDR2 is YYEEEE. The CDR3 region is CASSLVDREVHGYTF. The CDR3 nucleotides are TGTGCCAGCAGCTTAGTGGACAGGGAGGTCCATGGCTACACCTTC.

The chain couples TRBV9 to TRBJ2-5; 9 positions match TRBD1. Germline V gives CDR1 SGDLS, CDR2 YYNGEE. The CDR3 totals 16 residues. Unmatched junction bases numbered 8, after V lost 1 base and J lost 4 bases. The CDR3, as DNA: TGTGCCAGCAGCGTAAGAGGACAGGGGTTAGGAGAGACCCAGTACTTC. It is translated as CASSVRGQGLGETQYF.

The CDR3 DNA is TGTGCCAGCTCACAGTATCTCGAGAACACTGAAGCTTTCTTT. The encoded protein is CASSQYLENTEAFF. This chain connects TRBV10-3 to TRBJ1-1; D is undetermined. Per germline, CDR1 ENHRY and CDR2 SYGVKD. The CDR3 runs 14 residues. The V end was cut by 10 bases, the J end by 1 base, with 16 bases between.

The chain carries TRBV7-8 and TRBJ2-3; D gene unclear. The germline CDR1 and CDR2 sequences are SGHVS and FQNEAQ. V was shortened by 1 base and J by 5 bases, with 4 bases between the two germline ends. CDR3 length: 12 amino acids. CDR3 region: CASSLGVDTQYF. DNA of the CDR3: TGTGCCAGCAGCTTAGGGGTAGATACGCAGTATTTT.

A few counts support this clone. V gene TRBV6-5 combines with J gene TRBJ2-7; D is perhaps TRBD1 (6 bases). The CDR3 runs 15 residues. V was pared by 5 bases and J by 3 bases, with 17 bases between. Germline V lookup: CDR1 MNHEY, CDR2 SVGAGI. CDR3 sequence: CASSTRATGHYEQYF. CDR3 sequence (DNA): TGTGCCAGCAGTACCCGGGCCACGGGACACTACGAGCAGTACTTC.

Concerning this clone: A junction end diverges from the germline sequence, so it may reflect a read error. This sequence joins TRBV28 and TRBJ2-7; a possible D gene is TRBD1 (5 bases). Germline-derived CDR1 and CDR2 are MDHEN and SYDVKM. The CDR3 totals 12 residues. The CDR3 DNA is TGTGCCAGCAATTTACCAAAGGGGGAGCAGTACTTC. The encoded protein is CASNLPKGEQYF.

V and J are TRBV7-9 and TRBJ2-1, with 7 positions matching TRBD2. Germline V CDR1 and CDR2: SEHNR, FQNEAQ (reference sequence). This CDR3 comprises 15 residues. V trimming: 3 bases; J trimming: 0 bases; junction bases outside the gene matches: 2. The CDR3 DNA sequence: TGTGCCAGCAGCTTGCGGGGGAGCTCCTACAATGAGCAGTTCTTC. It codes for CASSLRGSSYNEQFF. The full variable domain, in which reference TRBV7-9 and TRBJ2-1 provide the parts outside the CDR3, is DTGVSQNPRHKITKRGQNVTFRCDPISEHNRLYWYRQTLGQGPEFLTYFQNEAQLEKSRLLSDRFSAERPKGSFSTLEIQRTEQGDSAMYLCASSLRGSSYNEQFFGPGTRLTVL.

The table lists this clone with a few counts. This chain uses TRBV5-1 with TRBJ2-7; 8 bases align to TRBD1. Trimming at V came to 4 bases and at J to 5 bases, leaving 8 bases not matched to a gene. Germline V gives CDR1 SGHRS, CDR2 YFSETQ. CDR3 length: 14 amino acids. The CDR3 coding sequence is TGCGCCAGCAGCCCGGGACAGGTAGGCGACGAGCAGTACTTC. Translation: CASSPGQVGDEQYF.

The chain has TRBV7-9 and TRBJ1-1; 12 bases are shared with TRBD1. CDR1 and CDR2 (germline): SEHNR, FQNEAQ (reference sequence). Trimming cost V 6 bases and J 1 base; bases outside gene matches: 12. The CDR3 is 18 residues long. CDR3 loop: CASSGPGQGALWNTEAFF. The CDR3 region has the DNA TGTGCCAGCAGTGGGCCGGGACAGGGGGCGCTTTGGAACACTGAAGCTTTCTTT.

The rearrangement joins TRBV5-1 to TRBJ1-6; 11 bases line up with TRBD1. The V gene's germline CDR1 is SGHRS and CDR2 YFSETQ. The CDR3 is 15 amino acids. With V trimmed by 5 bases and J by 7 bases, 5 bases remained unmatched. The CDR3, as DNA: TGCGCCAGCAGGTTAGGGACAGGGGGGAATTCACCCCTCCACTTT. The encoded protein is CASRLGTGGNSPLHF.

This clone came up once. The chain employs TRBV5-6 and TRBJ2-3, with 10 bases aligning to TRBD1. Germline lookup yields CDR1 SGHDT and CDR2 YYEEEE. The CDR3 covers 15 residues. Trimming took 5 bases from V and 4 from J; bases not matched to a gene: 7. CDR3 nucleotide sequence: TGTGCCAGCAGACAGACAGGGGGCGAGGCAGATACGCAGTATTTT. It translates to CASRQTGGEADTQYF.

The rearrangement uses TRBV3-1 (or the pseudogene TRBV3-2) and TRBJ1-2, with TRBD1 identical over 7 bases. CDR3 length equals 14 residues. CDR1 is LGHDT and CDR2 is YNNKEL in the germline V gene (reference sequence). V dropped 3 bases and J dropped 8; count of bases not matched to a gene: 9. In DNA, the CDR3 is TGTGCCAGCAGCCACTTAACAGGGGAGAGAGGCTACACCTTC. This encodes CASSHLTGERGYTF.

The V and J genes are TRBV11-2 and TRBJ2-2; D ambiguous. Germline V gene data show CDR1 as SGHAT and CDR2 as FQNNGV. The CDR3 runs 15 residues. Trimming shortened V by 1 base and J by 7 bases, and 13 bases separated the two germline ends. CDR3 nucleotides: TGTGCCAGCAGCTTAGGTGTCTCTTTTAGCGGGGAGCTGTTTTTT. Translated: CASSLGVSFSGELFF.

This clone was recorded once. This rearrangement joins TRBV3-1 (or the pseudogene TRBV3-2) to TRBJ1-2; D possibly corresponds to TRBD1 (6 bases). The CDR3 sequence is 15 residues long. V shed 4 bases and J shed 6 bases, with 18 bases lying between them. Germline V gives CDR1 LGHDT, CDR2 YNNKEL (reference sequence). The CDR3 region has the DNA TGTGCCAGCAGCCCAAGTCCGGGGGGCTTCCATGGCTACACCTTC. Protein product: CASSPSPGGFHGYTF.

V and J are TRBV5-1 and TRBJ2-3, with D possibly being TRBD1 (6 bases). The V end was cut by 0 bases, the J end by 5 bases, with 16 bases between. CDR1 SGHRS and CDR2 YFSETQ come from the germline V gene. The CDR3 loop spans 16 amino acids. The CDR3 sequence: CASSLAGTTRGDTQYF. Written as DNA, the CDR3 is TGCGCCAGCAGCTTGGCCGGGACAACCAGAGGAGATACGCAGTATTTT.

The chain couples TRBV18 to TRBJ2-7; 7 nucleotides match TRBD1. V lost 2 bases, J lost 6 bases, and 4 bases stayed unmatched. This CDR3 has 13 residues. The germline CDR1 and CDR2 sequences are KGHSH and LQKENI. The CDR3 bases are TGTGCCAGCTCACCATCGACAGGGAGCGAGCAGTACTTC. Protein: CASSPSTGSEQYF.

The chain is built from TRBV27 and TRBJ2-1; D not certain. CDR3 size: 15 residues. Looked up from germline, CDR1 is MNHEY and CDR2 is SMNVEV (reference sequence). The V end lost 4 bases, the J end lost 5 bases, and 15 bases lay between the germline ends. This CDR3 reads CASSSLPPRHNEQFF. The DNA for the CDR3 is TGTGCCAGCAGTTCCCTCCCCCCCCGTCACAATGAGCAGTTCTTC.